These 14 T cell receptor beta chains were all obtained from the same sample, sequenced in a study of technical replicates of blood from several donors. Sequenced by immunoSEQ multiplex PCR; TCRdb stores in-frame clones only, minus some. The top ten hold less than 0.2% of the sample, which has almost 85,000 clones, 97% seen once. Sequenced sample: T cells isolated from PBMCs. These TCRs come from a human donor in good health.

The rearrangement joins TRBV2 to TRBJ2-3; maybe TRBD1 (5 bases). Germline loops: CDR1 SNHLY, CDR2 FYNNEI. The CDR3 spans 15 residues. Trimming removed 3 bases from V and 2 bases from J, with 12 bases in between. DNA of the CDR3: TGTGCCAGCAGTGATACAGGCTATAACACAGATACGCAGTATTTT. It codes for CASSDTGYNTDTQYF.

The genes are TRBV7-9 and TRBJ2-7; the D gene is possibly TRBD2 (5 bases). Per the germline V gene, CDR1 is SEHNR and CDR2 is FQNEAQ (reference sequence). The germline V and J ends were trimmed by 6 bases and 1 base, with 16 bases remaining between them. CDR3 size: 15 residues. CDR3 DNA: TGTGCCAGCAGTCCTGCGCCAGGACTGTCCTACGAGCAGTACTTC. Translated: CASSPAPGLSYEQYF.

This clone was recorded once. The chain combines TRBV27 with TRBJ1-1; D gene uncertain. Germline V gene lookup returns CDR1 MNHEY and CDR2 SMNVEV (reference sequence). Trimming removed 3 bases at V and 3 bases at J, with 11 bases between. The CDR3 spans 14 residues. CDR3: CASSFRPGYTEAFF. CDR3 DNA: TGTGCCAGCAGTTTCCGGCCGGGGTACACTGAAGCTTTCTTT.

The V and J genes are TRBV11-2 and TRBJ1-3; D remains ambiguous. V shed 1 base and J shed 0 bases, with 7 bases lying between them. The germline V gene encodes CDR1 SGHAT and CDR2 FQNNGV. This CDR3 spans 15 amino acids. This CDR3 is CASSLARHSGNTIYF. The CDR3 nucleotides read TGTGCCAGCAGCTTAGCCAGGCACTCTGGAAACACCATATATTTT.

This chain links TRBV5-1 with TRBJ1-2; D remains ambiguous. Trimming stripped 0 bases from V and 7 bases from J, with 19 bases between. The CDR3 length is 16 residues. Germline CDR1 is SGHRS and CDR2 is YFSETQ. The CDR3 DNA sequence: TGCGCCAGCAGCTTGGAGGGAGTTCACAGCCCGGCTGGCTACACCTTC. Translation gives CASSLEGVHSPAGYTF. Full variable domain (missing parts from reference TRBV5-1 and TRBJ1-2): KAGVTQTPRYLIKTRGQQVTLSCSPISGHRSVSWYQQTPGQGLQFLFEYFSETQRNKGNFPGRFSGRQFSNSRSEMNVSTLELGDSALYLCASSLEGVHSPAGYTFGSGTRLTVV.

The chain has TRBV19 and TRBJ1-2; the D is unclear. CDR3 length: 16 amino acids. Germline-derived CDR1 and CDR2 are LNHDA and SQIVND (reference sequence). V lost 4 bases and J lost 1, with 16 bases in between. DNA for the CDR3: TGTGCCAGTAGTACCCCCTTCGGGAATCTTAACTATGGCTACACCTTC. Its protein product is CASSTPFGNLNYGYTF.

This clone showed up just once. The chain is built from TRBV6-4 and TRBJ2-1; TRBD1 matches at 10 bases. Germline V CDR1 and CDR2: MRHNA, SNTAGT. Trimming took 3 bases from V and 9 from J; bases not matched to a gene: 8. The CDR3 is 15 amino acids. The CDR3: CASSESRTGGSEQFF. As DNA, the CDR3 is TGTGCCAGCAGTGAATCCCGGACAGGGGGTAGTGAGCAGTTCTTC.

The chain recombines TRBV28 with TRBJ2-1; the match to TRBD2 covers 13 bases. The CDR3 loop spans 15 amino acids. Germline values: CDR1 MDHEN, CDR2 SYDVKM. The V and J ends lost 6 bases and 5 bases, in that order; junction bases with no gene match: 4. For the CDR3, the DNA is TGTGCCAGCAGCCGCGGACTAGCGGGAGACAATGAGCAGTTCTTC. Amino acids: CASSRGLAGDNEQFF.

The CDR3 region is CASKGTGYSYEQYF. In DNA form, the CDR3 reads TGTGCCAGCAAAGGGACAGGGTACTCCTACGAGCAGTACTTC. The rearrangement joins TRBV27 to TRBJ2-7, with 9 nucleotides matching TRBD1. This CDR3 comprises 14 residues. The J segment lost 0 bases and the V segment lost 7 bases, leaving 4 bases of the junction unmatched. Per germline, CDR1 MNHEY and CDR2 SMNVEV (reference sequence).

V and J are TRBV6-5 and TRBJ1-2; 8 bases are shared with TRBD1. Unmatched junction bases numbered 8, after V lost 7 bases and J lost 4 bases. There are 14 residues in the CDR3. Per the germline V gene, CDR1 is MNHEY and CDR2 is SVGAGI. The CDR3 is CASTPKDRVYGYTF. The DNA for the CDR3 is TGTGCCAGCACCCCGAAGGACAGGGTCTATGGCTACACCTTC.

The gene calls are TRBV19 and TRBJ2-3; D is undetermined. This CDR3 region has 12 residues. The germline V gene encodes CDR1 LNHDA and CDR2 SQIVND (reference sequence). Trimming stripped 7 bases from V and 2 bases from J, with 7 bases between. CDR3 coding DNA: TGTGCCAGTAAGGCGGACACAGATACGCAGTATTTT. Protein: CASKADTDTQYF.

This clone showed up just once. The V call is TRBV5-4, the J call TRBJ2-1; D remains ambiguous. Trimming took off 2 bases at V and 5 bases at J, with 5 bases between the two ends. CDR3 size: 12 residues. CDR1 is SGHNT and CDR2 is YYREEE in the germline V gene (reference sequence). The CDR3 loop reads CASSFSDNEQFF. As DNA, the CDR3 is TGTGCCAGCAGCTTCAGCGACAATGAGCAGTTCTTC.

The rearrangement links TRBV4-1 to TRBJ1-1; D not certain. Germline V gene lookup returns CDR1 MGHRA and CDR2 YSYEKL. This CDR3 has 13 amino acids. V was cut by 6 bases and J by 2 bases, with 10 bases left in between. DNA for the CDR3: TGCGCCAGCAGACGGACTGCCAACACTGAAGCTTTCTTT. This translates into CASRRTANTEAFF.

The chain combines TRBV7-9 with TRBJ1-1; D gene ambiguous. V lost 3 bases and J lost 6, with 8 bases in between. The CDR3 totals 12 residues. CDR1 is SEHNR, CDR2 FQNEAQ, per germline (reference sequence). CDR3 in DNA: TGTGCCAGCAGCTTTTTTACGGCTGAAGCTTTCTTT. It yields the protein CASSFFTAEAFF.